Listed below are T cell receptor beta chains from one sample, sequenced in a study of cytomegalovirus exposure and HLA in healthy donors. Repertoires were generated with immunoSEQ multiplex PCR, while TCRdb's copy carries only in-frame clones and drops some. The sample holds just under 150,000 clones, over 80% seen once. The specimen sequenced was PBMCs. These receptors were taken from a man between 18 and 29 years old in good health and CMV-seropositive. The CDR3 runs from the conserved cysteine through the conserved F or W. D genes are given only for firm matches. The listing skips clone size in some rows; elsewhere it reads once, few, many or a size class.

D	V	J	size	CDR3	DNA
-	TRBV11-2	TRBJ2-7	-	CASCPCTGGGSSYEQYF	TGTGCCAGCTGCCCCTGCACGGGGGGCGGAAGCTCCTACGAGCAGTACTTC
-	TRBV5-6	TRBJ1-1	-	CASSLGGSYTEAFF	TGTGCCAGCAGCTTGGGGGGCAGCTACACTGAAGCTTTCTTT
TRBD1	TRBV18	TRBJ1-1	-	CASSPTGANTEAFF	TGTGCCAGCTCACCTACAGGGGCGAACACTGAAGCTTTCTTT
TRBD2	TRBV7-6	TRBJ2-1	-	CASSLAGGPDEQFF	TGTGCCAGCAGCTTAGCGGGAGGGCCGGATGAGCAGTTCTTC
TRBD2	TRBV19	TRBJ2-3	once	CASRPLTSGNVEQYF	TGTGCCAGTAGACCGCTGACTAGCGGCAATGTTGAGCAGTATTTT
-	TRBV18	TRBJ1-2	-	CASSFSGIRGYTF	TGTGCCAGCTCATTCTCAGGAATCCGTGGCTACACCTTC
-	TRBV18	TRBJ1-5	-	CASSPQGPGGNQPQHF	TGTGCCAGCTCCCCTCAGGGCCCCGGAGGCAATCAGCCCCAGCATTTT
TRBD2	TRBV9	TRBJ2-7	-	CASSPLAGVSGEQYF	TGTGCCAGCAGCCCCCTAGCGGGAGTATCTGGCGAGCAGTACTTC
TRBD1	TRBV19	TRBJ2-7	-	CASSSGTGPYEQYF	TGTGCCAGTAGCTCCGGGACAGGGCCTTACGAGCAGTACTTC
TRBD2	TRBV30	TRBJ2-1	-	CAWRAGTSGSKGYNEQFF	TGTGCCTGGAGGGCCGGGACTAGCGGCTCAAAGGGCTACAATGAGCAGTTCTTC
-	TRBV10-3	TRBJ2-7	-	CAVSIRERYEQYF	TGTGCCGTCTCTATAAGGGAGCGCTACGAGCAGTACTTC
-	TRBV19	TRBJ2-7	-	CASSPGTGQSGYEQYF	TGTGCCAGTAGTCCGGGAACCGGACAGTCCGGCTACGAGCAGTACTTC
-	TRBV9	TRBJ2-3	-	CASSVEAAVHVETQYF	TGTGCCAGCAGCGTAGAAGCAGCGGTGCATGTAGAAACGCAGTATTTT
TRBD1	TRBV28	TRBJ1-2	-	CASSSRTGGGYTF	TGTGCCAGCAGTTCCCGGACAGGGGGAGGCTACACCTTC
TRBD1	TRBV11-2	TRBJ2-2	-	CASSWTGGVNGELFF	TGTGCCAGCAGCTGGACAGGGGGCGTTAACGGGGAGCTGTTTTTT
-	TRBV5-1	TRBJ1-4	-	CASSQAGTSNEKLFF	TGCGCCAGCAGCCAAGCCGGGACATCTAATGAAAAACTGTTTTTT
-	TRBV6-5	TRBJ2-6	-	CASSYSRSTGANVLTF	TGTGCCAGCAGTTACTCACGGTCGACTGGGGCCAACGTCCTGACTTTC
TRBD1	TRBV6-5	TRBJ2-7	-	CASTSGTGYEQYF	TGTGCCAGCACCTCCGGGACAGGCTACGAGCAGTACTTC
TRBD1	TRBV14	TRBJ2-7	-	CASSGLRAGGEQYF	TGTGCCAGCAGTGGGTTGAGAGCAGGGGGCGAGCAGTACTTC
-	TRBV28	TRBJ1-2	-	CASRGPGGNYGYTF	TGTGCCAGCAGGGGTCCTGGGGGCAACTATGGCTACACCTTC
-	TRBV28	TRBJ1-5	-	CASSPRRHPSNQPQHF	TGTGCCAGCAGTCCCAGGCGTCATCCAAGCAATCAGCCCCAGCATTTT
-	TRBV15	TRBJ1-2	once	CATSRARVEGYTF	TGTGCCACCAGCAGAGCCAGGGTAGAGGGCTACACCTTC
TRBD2	TRBV14	TRBJ2-3	-	CASSQDLTSGWEDTQYF	TGTGCCAGCAGCCAAGATCTTACTAGCGGGTGGGAGGATACGCAGTATTTT
-	TRBV27	TRBJ2-3	once	CASSLSPRDTQYF	TGTGCCAGCAGTTTATCCCCCCGAGATACGCAGTATTTT
TRBD1	TRBV5-4	TRBJ2-3	-	CASGGTGGVRLGTDTQYF	TGTGCCAGCGGGGGGACAGGGGGTGTCCGTTTGGGCACAGATACGCAGTATTTT
TRBD2	TRBV7-9	TRBJ2-1	-	CASSLFSGSRDEQFF	TGTGCCAGCAGCTTATTTAGCGGGAGTCGCGATGAGCAGTTCTTC
-	TRBV6-6	TRBJ1-4	-	CASSPNGVGEKLFF	TGTGCCAGCAGCCCCAACGGGGTAGGGGAAAAACTGTTTTTT
-	TRBV6-1	TRBJ1-3	-	CASSEFSYGNTIYF	TGTGCCAGCAGTGAATTTAGCTACGGAAACACCATATATTTT
-	TRBV6-1	TRBJ1-1	-	CASSVSGFTEAFF	TGTGCCAGCAGTGTATCAGGGTTCACTGAAGCTTTCTTT
TRBD2	TRBV2	TRBJ2-2	few	CASRLAGMVLQTELFF	TGTGCCAGCAGACTAGCGGGAATGGTATTACAGACGGAGCTGTTTTTT
TRBD1	TRBV28	TRBJ1-1	-	CASSLRTGGSTEAFF	TGTGCCAGCAGTCTCAGGACAGGGGGCAGCACTGAAGCTTTCTTT
-	TRBV19	TRBJ1-1	-	CASSIGGYSEAFF	TGTGCCAGTAGTATAGGAGGTTATTCTGAAGCTTTCTTT
TRBD1	TRBV14	TRBJ2-7	-	CASSLLRDSLLSYEQYF	TGTGCCAGCAGCCTTCTTAGGGACAGCCTTCTCTCCTACGAGCAGTACTTC
TRBD2	TRBV7-9	TRBJ2-3	few	CASSPQWTSTTDTQYF	TGTGCCAGCAGCCCACAGTGGACTAGTACCACAGATACGCAGTATTTT
TRBD1	TRBV18	TRBJ2-7	-	CASSLLGQGGEQYF	TGTGCCAGCTCCCTACTTGGACAGGGGGGCGAGCAGTACTTC
TRBD2	TRBV27	TRBJ2-7	-	CASSPTAGGLGEQYF	TGTGCCAGCAGTCCGACAGCGGGGGGGCTGGGCGAGCAGTACTTC
-	TRBV5-1	TRBJ1-2	-	CASTSAGDYGYTF	TGCGCCAGCACCTCGGCGGGGGACTATGGCTACACCTTC
TRBD1	TRBV6-5	TRBJ2-1	-	CASTRTGVYNEQFF	TGTGCCAGCACCCGGACAGGGGTATACAATGAGCAGTTCTTC
-	TRBV4-1	TRBJ2-7	-	CASSQEEGAEQYF	TGCGCCAGCAGCCAAGAGGAGGGAGCCGAGCAGTACTTC
TRBD2	TRBV19	TRBJ2-1	-	CASSISGRFKINEQFF	TGTGCCAGTAGTATCTCCGGGAGGTTTAAAATCAATGAGCAGTTCTTC
-	TRBV7-9	TRBJ2-7	-	CASSLATYEQYF	TGTGCCAGCAGCTTAGCTACCTACGAGCAGTACTTC
-	TRBV7-2	TRBJ2-1	-	CASSWTVLYNEQFF	TGTGCCAGCAGCTGGACAGTTCTCTACAATGAGCAGTTCTTC
TRBD1	TRBV6-5	TRBJ2-3	-	CAYRDRSTDTQYF	TGTGCCTACCGGGACAGGAGCACAGATACGCAGTATTTT
-	TRBV19	TRBJ1-4	-	CASSPWSGDEKLFF	TGTGCCAGTAGTCCCTGGTCAGGGGATGAAAAACTGTTTTTT
-	TRBV5-1	TRBJ1-2	-	CASSSSREGDYGYTF	TGCGCCAGCAGCTCCTCGAGGGAGGGGGACTATGGCTACACCTTC
TRBD1	TRBV18	TRBJ1-4	-	CASSPPGQGEKLFF	TGTGCCAGCTCACCACCGGGACAGGGGGAAAAACTGTTTTTT
TRBD2	TRBV5-1	TRBJ2-3	-	CASSPSAGTTTDTQYF	TGCGCCAGCAGCCCTTCCGCCGGGACTACCACAGATACGCAGTATTTT
TRBD2	TRBV4-1	TRBJ2-1	-	CASSQGASGGYEQFF	TGCGCCAGCAGCCAAGGGGCTAGCGGGGGCTATGAGCAGTTCTTC
TRBD1	TRBV27	TRBJ1-4	-	CASSPTGVEKLFF	TGTGCCAGCAGTCCAACAGGGGTGGAAAAACTGTTTTTT
-	TRBV7-2	TRBJ1-2	-	CASSPSRAGYTF	TGTGCCAGCAGCCCAAGCAGGGCTGGCTACACCTTC
TRBD2	TRBV10-2	TRBJ2-1	once	CASSDSRLAGNEQFF	TGCGCCAGCAGTGACTCTAGACTAGCAGGGAATGAGCAGTTCTTC
TRBD2	TRBV2	TRBJ2-7	-	CASSEAGLAGRPYEQYF	TGTGCCAGCAGTGAAGCAGGACTAGCGGGAAGACCCTACGAGCAGTACTTC
-	TRBV27	TRBJ1-2	-	CASSAGRYYGYTF	TGTGCCAGCAGTGCAGGCCGATATTATGGCTACACCTTC
-	TRBV27	TRBJ1-6	-	CASSLGGGSPLHF	TGTGCCAGCAGTTTAGGGGGAGGATCACCCCTCCACTTT
TRBD1	TRBV6-6	TRBJ1-2	-	CASTPLRDRVYGYTF	TGTGCCAGCACTCCCCTTAGGGACAGGGTCTATGGCTACACCTTC
-	TRBV25-1	TRBJ2-2	once	CASSDQDRDTGELFF	TGTGCCAGCAGTGATCAAGACAGAGACACCGGGGAGCTGTTTTTT
TRBD2	TRBV6-1	TRBJ2-3	-	CAKKGIAGGTDTQYF	TGTGCCAAAAAAGGAATAGCGGGGGGCACAGATACGCAGTATTTT
-	TRBV9	TRBJ1-2	-	CASSVQGRDGYTF	TGTGCCAGCAGCGTTCAGGGGCGAGATGGCTACACCTTC